This T cell receptor beta chain was sequenced for a study of regulatory T cells in long-lasting Graves disease. Time point defined: persistent/refractory GD, antithyroid drugs over 5 years with positive TRAb. Researchers made the TCR library from RNA that was extracted from PBMCs. Details on this clonotype: Its antigen is not identified.

The study's findings and limits: There were preferences for TRBV28, TRBJ1-2 and TRBJ2-5 in persistent disease.

This CDR3 contains 14 residues. Germline assignment: CDR1 LNHDA and CDR2 SQIVND (reference sequence). V was clipped by 3 bases and J by 1 base; unmatched bases: 2. Relying on iRepertoire HTBI primers and Arm-PCR of CDR3 regions, the team built TCR beta libraries. One entry per CDR3 protein results from TCRdb running MiXCR on the multiplex PCR reads. This table has more than 650,000 distinct CDR3 sequences, 30% appearing once. The receptor's source is a female donor with Graves disease. This chain joins TRBV19 and TRBJ1-1; 7 nucleotides agree with TRBD1. The sequenced sample was peripheral blood mononuclear cells (PBMCs), obtained when the disease was refractory, from a patient treated with antithyroid drugs. CDR3 sequence reads: CASSMGQTNTEAFF. The CDR3 DNA is TGTGCCAGTAGTATGGGACAGACGAACACTGAAGCTTTCTTT. The whole variable domain, filled in from reference TRBV19 and TRBJ1-1, reads DGGITQSPKYLFRKEGQNVTLSCEQNLNHDAMYWYRQDPGQGLRLIYYSQIVNDFQKGDIAEGYSVSREKKESFPLTVTSAQKNPTAFYLCASSMGQTNTEAFFGQGTRLTVV.